This T cell receptor (beta chain) was sequenced in a study of blood T cell repertoires in COVID-19. About the research overall: COVID-19 samples from acute and convalescent phases originated in the United States, Italy and Spain. From T cells, B-cell-depleted T cells, or PBMCs came the material, which was cDNA or gDNA.

Germline CDR1 is MNHNS and CDR2 is SASEGT. V was clipped by 1 base and J by 0 bases, with 10 bases between them. This CDR3 is built from 15 residues. Sequencing was performed with immunoSEQ multiplex PCR; in TCRdb, only in-frame clones are kept and a portion is missing. The data hold about 87,000 clones, with more than 75% observed a single time. This clonotype was sampled from a human donor in a cohort sampled during active COVID-19. The chain combines TRBV6-1 with TRBJ2-7; no reliable D call. Specimen: peripheral blood. This CDR3 is CASSEEQMPSYEQYF. The CDR3 DNA sequence: TGTGCCAGCAGTGAAGAACAGATGCCCTCCTACGAGCAGTACTTC.